These 25 T cell receptor beta chains share one sample of origin, sequenced in a study of vaccination and CD4 T cells after COVID-19. No antigen has been assigned to these receptors. Scientists ran DNA taken from cultured CD4+ T cells through the Oncomine TCR Beta short-read assay for sequencing. The template was genomic DNA from cultured CD4+ T cells. Each CDR3 protein gets one entry after TCRdb re-called the PCR reads with MiXCR. The sample lists roughly 6,800 distinct CDR3 sequences, approximately 31% occurring once. Treatment here: roughly 11-day PBMC culture with coronavirus spike peptide pools or control peptides (ViraFEST assay). Collection of the unexposed donor's CD4+ T cells took place before the COVID-19 pandemic (2011-2018). Material: CD4+ T cells from blood, cultured in vitro. These receptors all stem from a human donor in good health.

This clonotype was seen a few times. The chain has TRBV7-9 and TRBJ2-5, with 10 nucleotides matching TRBD1. Germline V gives CDR1 SEHNR, CDR2 FQNEAQ (reference sequence). This CDR3 is built from 14 residues. The trim removed 3 bases at V and 5 bases at J, leaving 3 bases unmatched. CDR3 bases: TGTGCCAGCAGCTTGACAGGGGGCGCGGAGACCCAGTACTTC. The encoded protein is CASSLTGGAETQYF.

This clonotype is medium-sized by share. This chain joins TRBV10-2 and TRBJ2-7; D unclear. This CDR3 has 11 amino acids. Trimming pared 5 bases from V and 2 bases from J, leaving 4 bases between. Germline V gives CDR1 WSHSY, CDR2 SAAADI. Written as DNA, the CDR3 is TGCGCCAGCAGTAATGCCTACGAGCAGTACTTC. Residues: CASSNAYEQYF.

This clonotype was counted only a few times. The chain employs TRBV6-5 and TRBJ1-2, with D possibly TRBD1 on 6 matching bases. V was shortened by 4 bases and J by 7 bases, with 19 bases between the two germline ends. The CDR3 covers 15 residues. Looked up from germline, CDR1 is MNHEY and CDR2 is SVGAGI. The CDR3 here is CASSSPDPRGGGYTF. CDR3 DNA: TGTGCCAGCAGTTCCCCCGACCCAAGGGGGGGTGGCTACACCTTC.

This clonotype was found a few times. The chain links TRBV6-2 or TRBV6-3 to TRBJ2-5; TRBD1 matches 7 bases. Germline loops: CDR1 MNHEY, CDR2 SVGEGT. J lost 2 bases, V lost 6 bases, and 3 bases had no gene match. This CDR3 contains 13 residues. The CDR3 bases are TGTGCCAGCAGACCGACAGGGCAAGAGACCCAGTACTTC. It specifies CASRPTGQETQYF.

The chain carries TRBV20-1 and TRBJ2-7; tentative D call: TRBD1 (5 bases). V was cut by 3 bases and J by 3 bases, with 12 bases left in between. Germline assignment: CDR1 DFQATT and CDR2 SNEGSKA (reference sequence). The CDR3 has 13 residues. The CDR3 spells CSASGRGLYEQYF. CDR3 sequence (DNA): TGCAGTGCTAGTGGTAGGGGCCTCTACGAGCAGTACTTC.

Remarks on this clonotype: A clone one base away is much larger, so this may be a read error. CDR3 sequence reads: CCARGYQGYGYTF. CDR3 coding DNA: TGCTGTGCTAGAGGGTACCAGGGGTATGGCTACACCTTC. The chain links TRBV20-1 to TRBJ1-2, with a possible D match to TRBD1 (6 bases). CDR1 and CDR2 from the germline V gene are DFQATT and SNEGSKA (reference sequence). The CDR3 contains 13 residues.

This clonotype has a handful of counts. The gene calls are TRBV20-1 and TRBJ2-7, with no clear D. The V gene lost 7 bases and the J gene lost 4 bases, with 8 bases spanning the gap. The germline CDR1 and CDR2 sequences are DFQATT and SNEGSKA (reference sequence). The CDR3 is 10 residues long. The CDR3 DNA reads TGCAGTGTGGGGATTTACGAGCAGTACTTC. It encodes CSVGIYEQYF.

This clonotype has only a few counts. The chain employs TRBV27 and TRBJ2-7; TRBD1 agrees at 9 bases. The trim removed 6 bases at V and 6 bases at J, leaving 9 bases unmatched. Germline V CDR1 and CDR2: MNHEY, SMNVEV (reference sequence). The CDR3 loop spans 14 amino acids. The chain's CDR3 is CASSRDRASAEQYF. The CDR3 coding sequence is TGTGCCAGCAGCCGGGACAGGGCCTCGGCCGAGCAGTACTTC.

The chain links TRBV7-8 to TRBJ1-2, with 9 bases aligning to TRBD1. V lost 7 bases and J lost 8; bases outside the gene matches: 5. The CDR3 is 12 amino acids. The germline V gene has CDR1 SGHVS and CDR2 FQNEAQ. The chain's CDR3 is CASIGQGSGYTF. In nucleotides, the CDR3 is TGTGCCAGCATAGGACAGGGGTCGGGCTACACCTTC.

V is TRBV2 and J is TRBJ1-2; 9 bases match TRBD1. With 7 bases clipped from V and 7 bases from J, the junction kept 7 bases outside the gene matches. The CDR3 extends over 13 amino acids. The germline V gene encodes CDR1 SNHLY and CDR2 FYNNEI. The CDR3 DNA reads as TGTGCCAGCACCAAGGGACAGGGTTTTGGCTACACCTTC. Translation gives CASTKGQGFGYTF.

The chain combines TRBV27 with TRBJ2-5, with a tentative D call TRBD2 (5 bases). The CDR3 is 13 amino acids. The V end lost 6 bases, the J end lost 5 bases, and 13 bases lay between the germline ends. CDR1 is MNHEY, CDR2 SMNVEV, per germline (reference sequence). CDR3 nucleotides: TGTGCCAGCAGCCTAAGGAGGACGGAGACCCAGTACTTC. It codes for CASSLRRTETQYF.

A few counts support this clonotype. The V and J genes are TRBV20-1 and TRBJ2-3; either TRBD1 or TRBD2 may supply D (6 bases each). The CDR3 sequence is 15 residues long. V lost 3 bases, J lost 2 bases, and 15 bases lay in between. The V gene's germline CDR1 is DFQATT and CDR2 SNEGSKA (reference sequence). CDR3 nucleotide sequence: TGCAGTGCTAGGAGGGGGGAGGAGGACACAGATACGCAGTATTTT. Translating gives CSARRGEEDTDTQYF.

The chain has TRBV7-2 and TRBJ1-1, with D maybe TRBD1 (5 bases). Trimming took off 4 bases at V and 4 bases at J, with 16 bases between the two ends. Germline values: CDR1 SGHTA, CDR2 FQGNSA. The CDR3 is 15 residues long. CDR3 DNA sequence: TGTGCCAGCAGCTATATGGGGGTCACTTCCACTGAAGCTTTCTTT. Protein sequence: CASSYMGVTSTEAFF.

J is TRBJ2-3 and V is TRBV5-6, with TRBD1 matching 9 bases. Germline-derived CDR1 and CDR2 are SGHDT and YYEEEE. The CDR3 consists of 15 residues. V dropped 0 bases and J dropped 6; count of bases not matched to a gene: 5. The CDR3 DNA reads as TGTGCCAGCAGCTTGGGAGGACAGGGGATCGATACGCAGTATTTT. It codes for CASSLGGQGIDTQYF.

The V gene is TRBV7-9, the J gene TRBJ2-1; 7 bases match TRBD2. Per germline, CDR1 SEHNR and CDR2 FQNEAQ (reference sequence). There are 15 residues in the CDR3. The V gene end was trimmed by 5 bases and the J gene end by 1 base; junction bases not matched to a gene: 5. The CDR3 DNA sequence: TGTGCCAGCAGCACAGGACTAGGTTCCTACAATGAGCAGTTCTTC. This codes for CASSTGLGSYNEQFF.

V gene TRBV2 combines with J gene TRBJ1-5, with 7 bases lining up with TRBD1. Germline CDR1 SNHLY, CDR2 FYNNEI. This CDR3 is 13 amino acids long. Germline trimming cut 4 bases from V and 5 bases from J; bases unmatched to any gene: 2. The CDR3 loop reads CASSVTGDQPQHF. The CDR3 nucleotides are TGTGCCAGCAGTGTCACAGGGGATCAGCCCCAGCATTTT. Full variable domain (missing parts from reference TRBV2 and TRBJ1-5): EPEVTQTPSHQVTQMGQEVILRCVPISNHLYFYWYRQILGQKVEFLVSFYNNEISEKSEIFDDQFSVERPDGSNFTLKIRSTKLEDSAMYFCASSVTGDQPQHFGDGTRLSIL.

This sequence joins TRBV5-1 and TRBJ1-5, with a tentative D call TRBD1 (5 bases). The V gene's germline CDR1 is SGHRS and CDR2 YFSETQ. Trimming left V 4 bases short and J 5 bases short, with 10 bases between. This CDR3 comprises 13 residues. CDR3 DNA sequence: TGCGCCAGCAGCCGGGACCCGGATCAGCCCCAGCATTTT. Translated: CASSRDPDQPQHF.

This clonotype has just a few counts. The J gene is TRBJ2-7, the V gene TRBV5-1; 10 bases align to TRBD2. Germline-derived CDR1 and CDR2 are SGHRS and YFSETQ. This CDR3 region has 15 residues. Losses at the gene ends were 4 bases for V and 4 bases for J; bases not matched to a gene: 8. The CDR3 bases are TGCGCCAGCAGCACAACTAGCGGGACCATATACGAGCAGTACTTC. This codes for CASSTTSGTIYEQYF.

The V call is TRBV11-1, the J call TRBJ1-1; 9 bases agree with TRBD1. Germline CDR1 is SGHAT and CDR2 is FQDESV (reference sequence). The CDR3 is 14 amino acids. V dropped 5 bases and J dropped 4; count of bases not matched to a gene: 5. This CDR3 reads CASSPTGGLTEAFF. CDR3 sequence (DNA): TGTGCCAGCAGCCCCACAGGGGGCCTCACTGAAGCTTTCTTT.

This clonotype was counted between two and nine times. The chain has TRBV7-3 and TRBJ2-1, with 13 bases identical to TRBD2. Germline V CDR1 and CDR2: SGHTA, FQGTGA. This CDR3 is 15 amino acids long. The V and J ends lost 5 bases and 3 bases, in that order; junction bases with no gene match: 1. The CDR3 bases are TGTGCCAGCAGCCGACTAGCGGGGGGCTACAATGAGCAGTTCTTC. Translating it yields CASSRLAGGYNEQFF.

This clonotype has just a few counts. This chain joins TRBV5-1 and TRBJ2-5, with D maybe TRBD2 (5 bases). V lost 7 bases and J lost 1, with 11 bases in between. CDR1 is SGHRS and CDR2 is YFSETQ in the germline V gene. The CDR3 sequence is 13 residues long. CDR3 amino acids: CASQSGIQETQYF. The CDR3 nucleotides are TGCGCCAGCCAGAGCGGTATCCAAGAGACCCAGTACTTC.

V is TRBV24-1 and J is TRBJ2-5; possible D gene TRBD2, 6 bases. Germline CDR1 and CDR2: KGHDR and SFDVKD. The V gene lost 4 bases and the J gene lost 5 bases, with 10 bases spanning the gap. The CDR3 totals 13 residues. CDR3 sequence reads: CATSEVGGETQYF. CDR3 DNA sequence: TGTGCCACCAGTGAGGTCGGAGGGGAGACCCAGTACTTC.

This clonotype was seen only a few times. This sequence joins TRBV20-1 and TRBJ2-5; D not resolved. Germline V lookup: CDR1 DFQATT, CDR2 SNEGSKA (reference sequence). The CDR3 length is 12 residues. V shed 6 bases and J shed 2 bases, with 10 bases lying between them. CDR3 nucleotide sequence: TGCAGTGCCGGCGACCTACAAGAGACCCAGTACTTC. Translated: CSAGDLQETQYF.

The chain recombines TRBV28 with TRBJ1-1; 9 bases fit TRBD1. The CDR3 has 14 amino acids. The germline gives CDR1 MDHEN, CDR2 SYDVKM. Trimming at V came to 1 base and at J to 6 bases, leaving 3 bases not matched to a gene. The CDR3 DNA is TGTGCCAGCAGTTTATTACAGGGGGCTCCTGAAGCTTTCTTT. Translated: CASSLLQGAPEAFF.

The sample holds a few counts of this clonotype. V gene TRBV5-1 combines with J gene TRBJ2-5; a weak D match, TRBD1 (7 bases). Germline V CDR1 and CDR2: SGHRS, YFSETQ. CDR3 length equals 16 residues. V was cut by 0 bases and J by 0 bases, with 12 bases left in between. CDR3 in amino acids: CASSLVAGQHQETQYF. As DNA, the CDR3 is TGCGCCAGCAGCTTGGTGGCGGGACAGCACCAAGAGACCCAGTACTTC.